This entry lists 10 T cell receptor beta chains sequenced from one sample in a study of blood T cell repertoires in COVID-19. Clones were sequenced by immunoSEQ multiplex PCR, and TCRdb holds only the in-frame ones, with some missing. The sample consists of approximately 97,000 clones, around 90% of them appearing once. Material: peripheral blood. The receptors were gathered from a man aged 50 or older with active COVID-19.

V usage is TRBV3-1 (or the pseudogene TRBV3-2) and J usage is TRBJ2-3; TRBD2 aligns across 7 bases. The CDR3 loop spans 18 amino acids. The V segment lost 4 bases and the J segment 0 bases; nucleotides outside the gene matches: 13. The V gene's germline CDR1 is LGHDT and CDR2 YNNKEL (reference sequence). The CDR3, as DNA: TGTGCCAGCAGCCGCCTGCCGCGGGGACTACTTAGCACAGATACGCAGTATTTT. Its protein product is CASSRLPRGLLSTDTQYF.

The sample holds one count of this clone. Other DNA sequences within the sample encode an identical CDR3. Here the CDR3 reads CATSTRGGRETQYF. In nucleotides, the CDR3 is TGTGCCACCAGCACGCGGGGGGGCAGAGAGACCCAGTACTTC. This sequence joins TRBV15 and TRBJ2-5; 9 nucleotides match TRBD2. The CDR3 runs 14 residues. Trimming at V came to 4 bases and at J to 4 bases, leaving 4 bases not matched to a gene. Germline lookup yields CDR1 LNHNV and CDR2 YYDKDF (reference sequence).

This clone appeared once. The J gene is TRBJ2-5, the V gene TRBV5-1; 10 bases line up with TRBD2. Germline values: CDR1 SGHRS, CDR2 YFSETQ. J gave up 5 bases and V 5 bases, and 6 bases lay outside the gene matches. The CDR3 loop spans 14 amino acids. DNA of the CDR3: TGCGCCAGCAGGGCTAGCGGGGGTTATGAGACCCAGTACTTC. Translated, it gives CASRASGGYETQYF.

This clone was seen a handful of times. DNA for the CDR3: TGTGCCAGCTCACCAAACAGGGACCCACCCCTCCACTTT. Translated, it gives CASSPNRDPPLHF. The chain joins TRBV18 to TRBJ1-6, with D possibly being TRBD1 (6 bases). Germline V gene lookup returns CDR1 KGHSH and CDR2 LQKENI. The CDR3 has 13 amino acids. V dropped 2 bases and J dropped 11 bases, with 10 bases sitting between them.

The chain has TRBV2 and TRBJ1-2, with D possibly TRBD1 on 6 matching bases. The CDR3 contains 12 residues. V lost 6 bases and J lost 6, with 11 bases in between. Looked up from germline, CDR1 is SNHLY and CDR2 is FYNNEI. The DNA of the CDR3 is TGTGCCAGCAGATCACAGGGCCATGGCTACACCTTC. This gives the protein CASRSQGHGYTF.

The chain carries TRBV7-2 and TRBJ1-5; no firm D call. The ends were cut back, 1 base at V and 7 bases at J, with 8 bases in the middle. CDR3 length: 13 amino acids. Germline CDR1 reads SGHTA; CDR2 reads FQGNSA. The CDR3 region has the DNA TGTGCCAGCAGCTTAGTGAGGGAACAGCCCCAGCATTTT. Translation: CASSLVREQPQHF.

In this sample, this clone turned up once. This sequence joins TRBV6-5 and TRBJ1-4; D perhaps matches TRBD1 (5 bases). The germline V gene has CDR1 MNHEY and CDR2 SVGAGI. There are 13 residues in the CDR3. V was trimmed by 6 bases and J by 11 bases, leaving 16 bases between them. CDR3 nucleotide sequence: TGTGCCAGCAGGAGAGAAGTTGCAGGGAAACTGTTTTTT. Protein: CASRREVAGKLFF.

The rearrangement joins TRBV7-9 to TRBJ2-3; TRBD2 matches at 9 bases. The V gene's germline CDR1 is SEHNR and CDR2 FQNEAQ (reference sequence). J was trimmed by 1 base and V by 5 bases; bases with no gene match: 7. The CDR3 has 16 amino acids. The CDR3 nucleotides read TGTGCCAGCAGCCCGCGGATAGCGGGAGGCACAGATACGCAGTATTTT. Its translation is CASSPRIAGGTDTQYF.

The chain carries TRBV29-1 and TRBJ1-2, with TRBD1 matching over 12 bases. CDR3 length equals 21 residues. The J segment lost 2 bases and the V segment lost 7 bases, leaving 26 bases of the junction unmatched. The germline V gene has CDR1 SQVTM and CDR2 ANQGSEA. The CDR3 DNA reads TGCAGCGCCGGAGATGTGGGACAGGGGGCGGCCACACAGAAGCGGAACTATGGCTACACCTTC. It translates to CSAGDVGQGAATQKRNYGYTF. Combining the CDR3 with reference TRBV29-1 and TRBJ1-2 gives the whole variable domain SAVISQKPSRDICQRGTSLTIQCQVDSQVTMMFWYRQQPGQSLTLIATANQGSEATYESGFVIDKFPISRPNLTFSTLTVSNMSPEDSSIYLCSAGDVGQGAATQKRNYGYTFGSGTRLTVV.

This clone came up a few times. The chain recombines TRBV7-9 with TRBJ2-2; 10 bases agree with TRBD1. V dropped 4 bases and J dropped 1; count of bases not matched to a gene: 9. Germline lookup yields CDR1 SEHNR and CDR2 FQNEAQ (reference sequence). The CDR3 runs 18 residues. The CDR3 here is CASSSPPGQGMNTGELFF. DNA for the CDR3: TGTGCCAGCAGCTCCCCTCCGGGACAGGGGATGAACACCGGGGAGCTGTTTTTT. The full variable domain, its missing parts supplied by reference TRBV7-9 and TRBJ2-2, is DTGVSQNPRHKITKRGQNVTFRCDPISEHNRLYWYRQTLGQGPEFLTYFQNEAQLEKSRLLSDRFSAERPKGSFSTLEIQRTEQGDSAMYLCASSSPPGQGMNTGELFFGEGSRLTVL.